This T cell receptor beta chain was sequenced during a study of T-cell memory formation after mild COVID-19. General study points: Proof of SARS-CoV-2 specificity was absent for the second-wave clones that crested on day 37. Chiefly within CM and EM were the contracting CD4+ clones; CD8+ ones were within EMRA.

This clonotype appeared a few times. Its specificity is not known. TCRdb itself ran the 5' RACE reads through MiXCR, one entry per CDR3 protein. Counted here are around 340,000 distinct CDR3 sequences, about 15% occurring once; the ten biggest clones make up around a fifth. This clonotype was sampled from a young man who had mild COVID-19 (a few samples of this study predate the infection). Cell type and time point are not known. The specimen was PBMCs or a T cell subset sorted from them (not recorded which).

CDR3 DNA: TGCGCCAGCAGCCAATCGACGGGGATCCCTGAAGCTTTCTTT. It yields the protein CASSQSTGIPEAFF. V and J are TRBV4-1 and TRBJ1-1; D not certain. Trimming took 2 bases from V and 6 from J, leaving 13 bases between them. Germline V gene data show CDR1 as MGHRA and CDR2 as YSYEKL. The CDR3 covers 14 residues.